What follows are 29 T cell receptor beta chains derived from one specimen sequenced in a study of T cells in Graves' hyperthyroidism and ophthalmopathy (dated by TCRdb to about 2019). The receptor library was made with multiplex PCR. The reads were generated on an Illumina HiSeq 2000. TCR beta CDR3 regions were amplified from RNA transcripts. The first round of RT-PCR for the TCR CDR3 was performed with the HTBI primer set and the Qiagen OneStep RT-PCR kit. The raw public data were reprocessed by TCRdb itself: fastp quality trimming at Q25, MiXCR clonotype calling, in-frame beta chains only. Each entry merges the rows of one CDR3 protein and shows their most common DNA and genes. In all, the sample holds 350,000 to 400,000 distinct CDR3 sequences, and about a fifth of those were seen once. The ten most abundant clones make up about 3.7% of the sample. The specimen sequenced was blood. These receptors were collected from a young woman with Graves' hyperthyroidism.

This clonotype was found many times. V gene TRBV7-8 combines with J gene TRBJ1-1; TRBD1 agrees at 8 bases. This CDR3 region has 14 residues. Germline V gene sequence: CDR1 SGHVS, CDR2 FQNEAQ. The V segment lost 4 bases and the J segment 5 bases; nucleotides outside the gene matches: 6. The CDR3 protein is CASSWRTGRTEAFF. As DNA, the CDR3 is TGTGCCAGCAGCTGGAGGACAGGGAGAACTGAAGCTTTCTTT. Drawing the rest from reference TRBV7-8 and TRBJ1-1, the complete variable domain is GAGVSQSPRYKVAKRGQDVALRCDPISGHVSLFWYQQALGQGPEFLTYFQNEAQLDKSGLPSDRFFAERPEGSVSTLKIQRTQQEDSAVYLCASSWRTGRTEAFFGQGTRLTVV.

There are a few counts of this clonotype. V usage is TRBV3-1 and J usage is TRBJ1-1; possibly TRBD1 for D (5 bases). Germline-derived CDR1 and CDR2 are LGHDT and YNNKEL (reference sequence). With 0 bases removed from V and 4 bases from J, the gap between germline ends came to 12 bases. This CDR3 spans 15 amino acids. The CDR3 nucleotides read TGTGCCAGCAGCCAAGATCTAAGGGGAGGCACTGAAGCTTTCTTT. This encodes CASSQDLRGGTEAFF.

This clonotype was seen more than once but under ten times. The V and J genes are TRBV4-1 and TRBJ1-2; TRBD1 might be the D (6 bases). The CDR3 loop spans 16 amino acids. V lost 0 bases to trimming and J lost 4 bases, with 15 bases between them. Germline V gives CDR1 MGHRA, CDR2 YSYEKL. The CDR3 DNA is TGCGCCAGCAGCCAAGATAGGGGGGGTCTACGCTATGGCTACACCTTC. Its protein product is CASSQDRGGLRYGYTF.

V and J are TRBV4-1 and TRBJ2-5, with 10 bases fitting TRBD2. The V gene's germline CDR1 is MGHRA and CDR2 YSYEKL. The J segment lost 4 bases and the V segment lost 1 base, leaving 6 bases of the junction unmatched. The CDR3 is 16 amino acids. Written as DNA, the CDR3 is TGCGCCAGCAGCCAAGGATCGGCTAGCGGGAGAGAGACCCAGTACTTC. As protein: CASSQGSASGRETQYF.

This clonotype occurred many times. The genes are TRBV6-1 and TRBJ1-5, with TRBD1 identical over 7 bases. The CDR3 is 13 residues long. Germline V lookup: CDR1 MNHNS, CDR2 SASEGT. With 6 bases clipped from V and 2 bases from J, the junction kept 1 base outside the gene matches. Here the CDR3 reads CASRDRGNQPQHF. DNA for the CDR3: TGTGCCAGCAGAGACAGGGGCAATCAGCCCCAGCATTTT.

In its sample, this clonotype was seen once. The gene calls are TRBV19 and TRBJ1-2; the D gene is possibly TRBD1 (6 bases). The V end was cut by 2 bases, the J end by 7 bases, with 14 bases between. Germline V CDR1 and CDR2: LNHDA, SQIVND (reference sequence). The CDR3 consists of 14 residues. The CDR3 region is CASSIQPQGFGYTF. Here the CDR3 DNA reads TGTGCCAGTAGTATACAACCACAGGGTTTTGGCTACACCTTC.

This clonotype was seen ten or more times. The chain joins TRBV9 to TRBJ1-1; D may be TRBD1 (6 bases). V was cut by 3 bases and J by 1 base, with 10 bases left in between. CDR1 and CDR2 (germline): SGDLS, YYNGEE. The CDR3 has 14 amino acids. In DNA form, the CDR3 reads TGTGCCAGCAGCGGACAGGATACGAACACTGAAGCTTTCTTT. It yields the protein CASSGQDTNTEAFF.

This clonotype was observed at least ten times. J is TRBJ2-7 and V is TRBV6-5; D is undetermined. V was pared by 7 bases and J by 4 bases, with 8 bases between. Germline V gives CDR1 MNHEY, CDR2 SVGAGI. The CDR3 loop spans 11 amino acids. DNA of the CDR3: TGTGCCAGCAAAGGAGTTTACGAGCAGTACTTC. Its protein product is CASKGVYEQYF.

This clonotype appeared many times. V is TRBV7-8 and J is TRBJ1-5; D is possibly TRBD1 (5 bases). V gave up 5 bases and J gave up 4 bases, with 18 bases separating them. CDR1 is SGHVS and CDR2 is FQNEAQ in the germline V gene. This CDR3 is 16 amino acids long. Here the CDR3 reads CASSLQRGRANQPQHF. The CDR3 DNA is TGTGCCAGCAGCCTTCAGAGGGGCAGGGCGAATCAGCCCCAGCATTTT.

Many counts were recorded for this clonotype. The rearrangement links TRBV6-1 to TRBJ2-7; D perhaps matches TRBD2 (6 bases). Germline V gene lookup returns CDR1 MNHNS and CDR2 SASEGT. The CDR3 has 13 amino acids. The V end lost 2 bases, the J end lost 7 bases, and 12 bases lay between the germline ends. CDR3 sequence reads: CASSERDSGEQYF. In DNA form, the CDR3 reads TGTGCCAGCAGTGAAAGGGACTCAGGGGAGCAGTACTTC.

This clonotype was seen ten or more times. The chain combines TRBV2 with TRBJ2-7, with 15 bases lining up with TRBD2. The V gene end was trimmed by 6 bases and the J gene end by 4 bases; junction bases not matched to a gene: 7. The CDR3 loop spans 16 amino acids. Germline values: CDR1 SNHLY, CDR2 FYNNEI. The CDR3: CASSHPGTSGGYEQYF. CDR3 DNA sequence: TGTGCCAGCAGCCACCCCGGGACTAGCGGGGGGTACGAGCAGTACTTC. The full variable domain, in which reference TRBV2 and TRBJ2-7 provide the parts outside the CDR3, is EPEVTQTPSHQVTQMGQEVILRCVPISNHLYFYWYRQILGQKVEFLVSFYNNEISEKSEIFDDQFSVERPDGSNFTLKIRSTKLEDSAMYFCASSHPGTSGGYEQYFGPGTRLTVT.

This clonotype was picked up many times. V usage is TRBV10-1 and J usage is TRBJ2-7; no definite D call. V was cut by 4 bases and J by 4 bases, with 11 bases left in between. The CDR3 length is 13 residues. CDR1 WNHNN and CDR2 SYGVQD come from the germline V gene (reference sequence). CDR3 region: CASSGISPYEQYF. The CDR3 coding sequence is TGCGCCAGCAGTGGAATTAGCCCGTACGAGCAGTACTTC.

This clonotype was picked up many times. V gene TRBV11-2 combines with J gene TRBJ2-2; D is uncertain. This CDR3 is 13 amino acids long. Trimming shortened V by 0 bases and J by 7 bases, and 6 bases separated the two germline ends. The germline V gene encodes CDR1 SGHAT and CDR2 FQNNGV. This CDR3 reads CASSLDLVGELFF. The CDR3 DNA follows: TGTGCCAGCAGCTTAGACCTGGTCGGGGAGCTGTTTTTT. The full variable domain, with the rest looked up from reference TRBV11-2 and TRBJ2-2, is EAGVAQSPRYKIIEKRQSVAFWCNPISGHATLYWYQQILGQGPKLLIQFQNNGVVDDSQLPKDRFSAERLKGVDSTLKIQPAKLEDSAVYLCASSLDLVGELFFGEGSRLTVL.

This clonotype was detected many times. The gene calls are TRBV2 and TRBJ1-2, with unresolved D. The CDR3 runs to 11 residues. Trimming left V 6 bases short and J 4 bases short, with 6 bases between. The germline V gene encodes CDR1 SNHLY and CDR2 FYNNEI. The CDR3: CASSGSYGYTF. CDR3 coding DNA: TGTGCCAGCAGCGGATCCTATGGCTACACCTTC.

This clonotype was counted only a few times. The V and J genes are TRBV4-1 and TRBJ2-7; D is perhaps TRBD2 (6 bases). The CDR3 runs to 17 residues. Germline lookup yields CDR1 MGHRA and CDR2 YSYEKL. V lost 4 bases, J lost 5 bases, and 24 bases lay in between. The CDR3, as DNA: TGCGCCAGCAGCCGAAATGGAGGGGCGGGTCTATCGGACGAGCAGTACTTC. Encoded protein: CASSRNGGAGLSDEQYF.

This clonotype was observed at least ten times. The J gene is TRBJ2-7, the V gene TRBV27; the D is unclear. With 4 bases removed from V and 7 bases from J, the gap between germline ends came to 11 bases. Germline V gives CDR1 MNHEY, CDR2 SMNVEV (reference sequence). The length of the CDR3 is 12 residues. This chain's CDR3 is CASSSPTGEQYF. DNA for the CDR3: TGTGCCAGCAGTTCCCCGACCGGAGAGCAGTACTTC.

This clonotype was detected many times. The rearrangement uses TRBV12-3 or TRBV12-4 and TRBJ2-7; TRBD1 might be the D (5 bases). The V gene lost 5 bases and the J gene lost 4 bases, with 12 bases spanning the gap. This CDR3 is 13 amino acids long. The CDR3 protein is CASSPNRRYEQYF. CDR3 sequence (DNA): TGTGCCAGCAGTCCTAACAGGCGATACGAGCAGTACTTC.

The DNA for the CDR3 is TGTGCCAGCACCCTAGGCGGGGGAAACACCATATATTTT. The encoded protein is CASTLGGGNTIYF. The V call is TRBV6-1, the J call TRBJ1-3; D is ambiguous. In germline, CDR1 is MNHNS, CDR2 SASEGT. With 7 bases removed from V and 4 bases from J, the gap between germline ends came to 11 bases. CDR3 length: 13 amino acids.

This clonotype has a count of ten or more. In DNA form, the CDR3 reads TGCGCCAGCAGCTTGGGGGGAGATACCTACGAGCAGTACTTC. This gives the protein CASSLGGDTYEQYF. The chain is built from TRBV5-1 and TRBJ2-7; D possibly corresponds to TRBD2 (5 bases). The CDR3 sequence is 14 residues long. Between the trimmed V and J ends, which lost 0 bases and 2 bases, there was a span of 9 bases. Per germline, CDR1 SGHRS and CDR2 YFSETQ. Full variable domain (rest looked up from reference TRBV5-1 and TRBJ2-7): KAGVTQTPRYLIKTRGQQVTLSCSPISGHRSVSWYQQTPGQGLQFLFEYFSETQRNKGNFPGRFSGRQFSNSRSEMNVSTLELGDSALYLCASSLGGDTYEQYFGPGTRLTVT.

The chain couples TRBV29-1 to TRBJ2-2, with D uncertain. The CDR3 is 13 amino acids. CDR1 is SQVTM, CDR2 ANQGSEA, per germline. V was cut by 6 bases and J by 0 bases, with 8 bases left in between. The CDR3, as DNA: TGCAGCGTGGGCAGATCGAACACCGGGGAGCTGTTTTTT. Its translation is CSVGRSNTGELFF.

As concerns this clonotype: One end of the junction varies from germline; a read error may be responsible. The rearrangement links TRBV12-3 or TRBV12-4 to TRBJ2-7, with D tentatively TRBD1 (5 bases). The CDR3 covers 13 residues. The CDR3 protein is CASSFLTAYDQYF. Written as DNA, the CDR3 is TGTGCCAGCAGCTTCCTGACAGCCTACGATCAGTACTTC.

Remarks on this clonotype: Being one base from a much bigger clone, this may be a read error. This rearrangement joins TRBV3-1 to TRBJ1-1; D may be TRBD1 (6 bases). This CDR3 is 15 amino acids long. Germline values: CDR1 LGHDT, CDR2 YNNKEL (reference sequence). This CDR3 is CASSQEGQGTAEACF. The CDR3 DNA reads as TGTGCCAGCAGCCAAGAGGGGCAGGGGACCGCTGAAGCTTGCTTT.

This clonotype was recorded at least ten times. V usage is TRBV6-1 and J usage is TRBJ2-6; D is unresolved. Germline CDR1 reads MNHNS; CDR2 reads SASEGT. CDR3 size: 15 residues. The V gene lost 1 base and the J gene lost 6 bases, with 10 bases spanning the gap. The CDR3 loop reads CASSEEAGSANVLTF. The CDR3 DNA reads as TGTGCCAGCAGTGAAGAAGCAGGTTCGGCCAACGTCCTGACTTTC.

This clonotype has a count of ten or more. The chain joins TRBV28 to TRBJ2-7, with D tentatively TRBD2 (5 bases). The germline V and J ends were trimmed by 5 bases and 3 bases, with 11 bases remaining between them. CDR3 length: 13 amino acids. Germline lookup yields CDR1 MDHEN and CDR2 SYDVKM. CDR3 bases: TGTGCCAGCAGTCTGGACGGGAACTACGAGCAGTACTTC. The encoded protein is CASSLDGNYEQYF. Filled out from reference TRBV28 and TRBJ2-7, the complete variable domain reads DVKVTQSSRYLVKRTGEKVFLECVQDMDHENMFWYRQDPGLGLRLIYFSYDVKMKEKGDIPEGYSVSREKKERFSLILESASTNQTSMYLCASSLDGNYEQYFGPGTRLTVT.

This clonotype has a count of ten or more. This sequence joins TRBV12-3 or TRBV12-4 and TRBJ2-3, with unresolved D. The germline V and J ends were trimmed by 8 bases and 2 bases, with 11 bases remaining between them. CDR3 length: 13 residues. This CDR3 is CASQGYTTDTQYF. CDR3 in DNA: TGTGCCAGCCAAGGGTATACCACAGATACGCAGTATTTT.

This sequence joins TRBV20-1 and TRBJ2-7; 13 bases are a match to TRBD2. This CDR3 is built from 17 residues. V lost 1 base and J lost 4; bases outside the gene matches: 10. The V gene's germline CDR1 is DFQATT and CDR2 SNEGSKA (reference sequence). CDR3 coding DNA: TGCAGTGCTAGAGGATCAGGCCGGACTAGCGGGGGATACGAGCAGTACTTC. Its translation: CSARGSGRTSGGYEQYF.

This clonotype has a handful of counts. The V call is TRBV4-1, the J call TRBJ1-3; D gene unclear. This CDR3 has 15 amino acids. The germline CDR1 and CDR2 sequences are MGHRA and YSYEKL. The V end lost 1 base, the J end lost 2 bases, and 9 bases lay between the germline ends. The CDR3 loop reads CASSQVSSPGNTIYF. As DNA, the CDR3 is TGCGCCAGCAGCCAAGTGTCCTCCCCTGGAAACACCATATATTTT.

This clonotype was observed many times. This chain joins TRBV12-3 or TRBV12-4 and TRBJ1-5; D uncertain. With 2 bases removed from V and 2 bases from J, the gap between germline ends came to 7 bases. The CDR3 sequence is 14 residues long. The CDR3 nucleotides are TGTGCCAGCAGTTTAACGTCTGGCAATCAGCCCCAGCATTTT. Translated: CASSLTSGNQPQHF.

This clonotype was counted ten times or more. The chain uses TRBV2 and TRBJ2-2; D may correspond to TRBD1 or TRBD2 (6 bases each). In germline, CDR1 is SNHLY, CDR2 FYNNEI. V lost 3 bases to trimming and J lost 7 bases, with 12 bases between them. CDR3 size: 14 residues. The CDR3 protein is CASSDPGEVGELFF. The CDR3 DNA is TGTGCCAGCAGTGACCCAGGGGAGGTCGGGGAGCTGTTTTTT.